Listed here is a single T cell receptor beta chain. Its antigen is not known. The data derive from a study of blood T cells in healthy people across ages. CDR1 LGHNA and CDR2 YSLEER come from the germline V gene. This CDR3 contains 17 residues. A sample-barcoded 5' primer and a J-beta primer mix were used in a second PCR of roughly 7 to 12 cycles. Carrying 12 random nucleotides, a template-switch adaptor labeled each individual cDNA molecule. From each sample, at least 3 million paired-end reads containing CDR3 were obtained. TCRdb reprocessed the 5' RACE reads with MiXCR, giving one entry per CDR3 protein. This sample carries 650,000 to 800,000 distinct CDR3 sequences, 40% to 50% of them seen once, and the ten largest clones take approximately 20%. Samples each yielded at least 6 micrograms of total RNA. Study-level findings and limits: Underestimates were what the diversity estimates from one million T cells were considered to be.

Sequencing was done on a sample of blood. The gene calls are TRBV4-3 and TRBJ2-1, with D possibly being TRBD2 (5 bases). The last part of the DNA fits TRBJ2-7 better; the J call may be wrong. The TCR was taken from a man in his sixties in good health. In DNA, the CDR3 is TGCGCCAGCAGCCAAGATCCCGAGCGGTCCATATACAATGAGCAGTACTTC. Protein product: CASSQDPERSIYNEQYF.